The 31 T cell receptor beta chains given below trace back to one sample, sequenced in a study of CD8+ T cells in alopecia areata. Treatment in this sample: oral pan-JAK inhibitor, 5-10 mg twice daily. Following extraction, RNA underwent reverse transcription to cDNA, which served as the sequencing template. Libraries were prepared by immunoSEQ multiplex PCR; TCRdb keeps only in-frame clonotypes and omits some of them. The sample lists more than 90,000 clones, roughly 60% occurring once. The material sequenced was CD8+ T cells sorted from blood, taken at week 56, from a patient treated with tofacitinib. The source is a human donor with alopecia areata.

This clone was detected only a few times. The CDR3, as DNA: TGTGCCAGTAGTATAGCTTCTAATAGCCACACTGAAGCTTTCTTT. As protein: CASSIASNSHTEAFF. This chain joins TRBV19 and TRBJ1-1; D not certain. Trimming pared 1 base from V and 3 bases from J, leaving 12 bases between. Germline values: CDR1 LNHDA, CDR2 SQIVND (reference sequence). This CDR3 is 15 amino acids long.

This chain connects TRBV27 to TRBJ2-5; D may match TRBD1 or TRBD2 (6 bases each). Germline V lookup: CDR1 MNHEY, CDR2 SMNVEV (reference sequence). V shed 7 bases and J shed 5 bases, with 20 bases lying between them. CDR3 length equals 15 residues. In DNA, the CDR3 is TGTGCCAGCACTCCCGGGGGCCGGCGGGCTGAGACCCAGTACTTC. It specifies CASTPGGRRAETQYF.

A few counts support this clone. J is TRBJ1-5 and V is TRBV23-1; perhaps TRBD1 as D (5 bases). TRBV23-1 is an ORF, and what it does is uncertain. The CDR3 has 13 residues. Trimming left V 6 bases short and J 5 bases short, with 11 bases between. The CDR3 loop is CASSQRGDQPQHF. CDR3 bases: TGCGCCAGCAGCCAAAGGGGAGATCAGCCCCAGCATTTT.

This chain links TRBV7-3 with TRBJ2-1; D tentatively fits TRBD1 or TRBD2 (5 bases each). The CDR3 extends over 14 amino acids. Germline lookup yields CDR1 SGHTA and CDR2 FQGTGA. V was clipped by 2 bases and J by 5 bases, with 10 bases between them. CDR3 in DNA: TGTGCCAGCAGCTTATCGGGGCAAGACAATGAGCAGTTCTTC. As protein: CASSLSGQDNEQFF. Variable domain in full (rest from reference TRBV7-3 and TRBJ2-1): GAGVSQTPSNKVTEKGKYVELRCDPISGHTALYWYRQSLGQGPEFLIYFQGTGAADDSGLPNDRFFAVRPEGSVSTLKIQRTERGDSAVYLCASSLSGQDNEQFFGPGTRLTVL.

This clone was counted a single time. The chain employs TRBV12-5 and TRBJ1-1, with TRBD1 identical over 8 bases. In germline, CDR1 is LGHNT, CDR2 FRNRAP. The CDR3 spans 16 residues. V lost 1 base and J lost 0; bases outside the gene matches: 4. In DNA, the CDR3 is TGTGCTAGTGGTTTGGAGGGGACAGGCATGAACACTGAAGCTTTCTTT. Translation gives CASGLEGTGMNTEAFF.

The rearrangement uses TRBV4-1 and TRBJ1-2; weak D call: TRBD1 (6 bases). Per germline, CDR1 MGHRA and CDR2 YSYEKL. Trimming removed 1 base from V and 1 base from J, with 16 bases in between. The CDR3 length is 17 residues. The CDR3 DNA reads as TGCGCCAGCAGCCAAGTGTACGGGGGCTCGGATAACTATGGCTACACCTTC. Translation gives CASSQVYGGSDNYGYTF.

The chain combines TRBV6-6 with TRBJ2-1, with D perhaps assigned TRBD1 or TRBD2 (5 bases each). Trimming shortened V by 0 bases and J by 0 bases, and 9 bases separated the two germline ends. The germline gives CDR1 MNHNY, CDR2 SVGAGI (reference sequence). The CDR3 has 16 residues. The chain's CDR3 is CASSYSAGSSYNEQFF. CDR3 sequence (DNA): TGTGCCAGCAGTTACTCGGCAGGGAGCTCCTACAATGAGCAGTTCTTC.

The V call is TRBV2, the J call TRBJ1-4; D gene uncertain. The CDR3 is 15 amino acids. Trimming left V 3 bases short and J 0 bases short, with 8 bases between. Germline V gene data show CDR1 as SNHLY and CDR2 as FYNNEI. The chain's CDR3 is CASSDQYATNEKLFF. In DNA, the CDR3 is TGTGCCAGCAGTGATCAATATGCAACTAATGAAAAACTGTTTTTT.

This rearrangement joins TRBV7-9 to TRBJ1-2, with TRBD1 as a possible D gene (6 bases). Germline CDR1 SEHNR, CDR2 FQNEAQ (reference sequence). The CDR3 is 14 amino acids. V was clipped by 0 bases and J by 8 bases, with 13 bases between them. In DNA form, the CDR3 reads TGTGCCAGCAGCTTAGCTTCCGGGGGCGGCGGCTACACCTTC. It yields the protein CASSLASGGGGYTF.

This clone has more than one count but fewer than ten. V gene TRBV29-1 combines with J gene TRBJ1-5; tentative D call: TRBD1 (6 bases). The germline gives CDR1 SQVTM, CDR2 ANQGSEA. Between the trimmed V and J ends, which lost 6 bases and 2 bases, there was a span of 17 bases. CDR3 length equals 15 residues. The CDR3 DNA is TGCAGCGTATTTGACGGGAAGGGGGGCAATCAGCCCCAGCATTTT. It encodes CSVFDGKGGNQPQHF.

This sequence joins TRBV7-3 and TRBJ2-3; TRBD2 might be the D (5 bases). V lost 1 base and J lost 6, with 8 bases in between. In germline, CDR1 is SGHTA, CDR2 FQGTGA. There are 13 residues in the CDR3. The CDR3 spells CASSLIPGDTQYF. CDR3 DNA: TGTGCCAGCAGCTTAATACCGGGGGATACGCAGTATTTT.

In this sample, this clone turned up a few times. The chain is built from TRBV10-3 and TRBJ2-5, with a tentative D call TRBD2 (5 bases). V was shortened by 4 bases and J by 5 bases, with 11 bases between the two germline ends. The germline V gene has CDR1 ENHRY and CDR2 SYGVKD. There are 13 residues in the CDR3. The CDR3 loop is CAISVEGAETQYF. CDR3 bases: TGTGCCATCAGTGTCGAGGGAGCGGAGACCCAGTACTTC.

The rearrangement links TRBV6-5 to TRBJ2-3, with D possibly TRBD1 on 5 matching bases. The CDR3 has 13 residues. CDR1 and CDR2 from the germline V gene are MNHEY and SVGAGI. Trimming removed 5 bases from V and 6 bases from J, with 12 bases in between. The CDR3 loop is CASSRYRRDTQYF. CDR3 nucleotides: TGTGCCAGCAGTCGGTACAGGCGGGATACGCAGTATTTT.

This chain joins TRBV27 and TRBJ1-2; the D is unclear. Germline CDR1 MNHEY, CDR2 SMNVEV (reference sequence). This CDR3 has 13 residues. V lost 3 bases, J lost 4 bases, and 9 bases lay in between. Here the CDR3 DNA reads TGTGCCAGCAGTTTGAACAGCGTCTATGGCTACACCTTC. This codes for CASSLNSVYGYTF.

V and J are TRBV5-1 and TRBJ1-1, with 7 nucleotides matching TRBD1. Germline V gene sequence: CDR1 SGHRS, CDR2 YFSETQ. Trimming removed 4 bases from V and 0 bases from J; junction bases left unmatched: 3. The CDR3 extends over 14 amino acids. Here the CDR3 DNA reads TGCGCCAGCAGCCCGACAGGGATGAACACTGAAGCTTTCTTT. Protein: CASSPTGMNTEAFF.

This sequence joins TRBV7-9 and TRBJ1-1; D uncertain. This CDR3 has 15 residues. The V gene lost 3 bases and the J gene lost 1 base, with 12 bases spanning the gap. CDR1 and CDR2 from the germline V gene are SEHNR and FQNEAQ (reference sequence). CDR3 region: CASSLVVRGNTEAFF. DNA for the CDR3: TGTGCCAGCAGCTTGGTCGTAAGAGGGAACACTGAAGCTTTCTTT.

The sample holds one count of this clone. This chain links TRBV4-2 with TRBJ1-2, with no clear D. Deletions cut 4 bases from V and 3 bases from J, with 12 bases between. This CDR3 has 14 residues. Per the germline V gene, CDR1 is LGHNA and CDR2 is YNFKEQ. CDR3 DNA sequence: TGTGCCAGCAGCCCTCTCGGAGAGGACTATGGCTACACCTTC. Protein: CASSPLGEDYGYTF.

The CDR3 region has the DNA TGTGCCAGCAGTCCTTGGGGGTCAGATACGCAGTATTTT. Its protein product is CASSPWGSDTQYF. V usage is TRBV27 and J usage is TRBJ2-3; tentatively, D is TRBD1 or TRBD2 (5 bases each). Germline lookup yields CDR1 MNHEY and CDR2 SMNVEV (reference sequence). The CDR3 is made up of 13 amino acids. V was clipped by 5 bases and J by 4 bases, with 10 bases between them.

The V and J genes are TRBV6-6 and TRBJ2-7; 8 positions match TRBD1. Trimming at V came to 3 bases and at J to 2 bases, leaving 3 bases not matched to a gene. The length of the CDR3 is 14 residues. Germline lookup yields CDR1 MNHNY and CDR2 SVGAGI (reference sequence). This chain's CDR3 is CASSYVDRAYEQYF. CDR3 sequence (DNA): TGTGCCAGCAGTTATGTGGACAGGGCCTACGAGCAGTACTTC.

V is TRBV15 and J is TRBJ2-1; D is uncertain. The length of the CDR3 is 11 residues. V lost 5 bases and J 8 bases, leaving 7 bases between the germline ends. The germline gives CDR1 LNHNV, CDR2 YYDKDF (reference sequence). CDR3 sequence: CATSQRDEQFF. CDR3 coding DNA: TGTGCCACCAGCCAAAGGGATGAGCAGTTCTTC.

V gene TRBV5-1 combines with J gene TRBJ2-2, with 8 bases matching TRBD1. With 2 bases clipped from V and 6 bases from J, the junction kept 6 bases outside the gene matches. This CDR3 contains 15 residues. From germline, CDR1 is SGHRS and CDR2 YFSETQ. In DNA form, the CDR3 reads TGCGCCAGCAGCTTCGGGACAGGTCGAGCCGGGGAGCTGTTTTTT. It encodes CASSFGTGRAGELFF.

The chain employs TRBV5-6 and TRBJ1-4; TRBD1 matches 7 bases. CDR1 is SGHDT and CDR2 is YYEEEE in the germline V gene. There are 16 residues in the CDR3. V lost 4 bases to trimming and J lost 7 bases; unmatched junction nucleotides: 13. The DNA of the CDR3 is TGTGCCAGCAGCCAGGACGGAGAGGGGGCGCGTGAAAAACTGTTTTTT. The encoded protein is CASSQDGEGAREKLFF.

The V and J genes are TRBV11-2 and TRBJ1-1; tentatively, D is TRBD1 (5 bases). The V end was cut by 5 bases, the J end by 0 bases, with 16 bases between. The CDR3 length is 16 residues. Germline assignment: CDR1 SGHAT and CDR2 FQNNGV. CDR3 nucleotides: TGTGCCAGCAGCGGGGACGGATTAAGCATGAACACTGAAGCTTTCTTT. Protein product: CASSGDGLSMNTEAFF.

V is TRBV4-1 and J is TRBJ2-1, with a tentative D call TRBD1 (5 bases). Per the germline V gene, CDR1 is MGHRA and CDR2 is YSYEKL. The CDR3 covers 17 residues. V was cut by 0 bases and J by 2 bases, with 14 bases left in between. Written as DNA, the CDR3 is TGCGCCAGCAGCCAAGATCAATGGGGCGCAGCCTACAATGAGCAGTTCTTC. It translates to CASSQDQWGAAYNEQFF.

In its sample, this clone was seen a few times. The chain recombines TRBV7-9 with TRBJ2-1; no definite D call. CDR3 size: 11 residues. The V and J ends lost 5 bases and 6 bases respectively, with 5 bases between them. Looked up from germline, CDR1 is SEHNR and CDR2 is FQNEAQ (reference sequence). CDR3 amino acids: CASSPVNEQFF. The CDR3 nucleotides are TGTGCCAGCAGCCCGGTCAATGAGCAGTTCTTC.

This sequence joins TRBV6-5 and TRBJ1-1; D ambiguous. Germline V CDR1 and CDR2: MNHEY, SVGAGI. Trimming removed 2 bases from V and 5 bases from J, with 15 bases in between. This CDR3 region has 15 residues. The CDR3 region is CASSYRHAGGTEAFF. CDR3 DNA sequence: TGTGCCAGCAGTTACCGTCACGCGGGTGGGACTGAAGCTTTCTTT.

This chain links TRBV27 with TRBJ1-5; TRBD1 is a possible D gene (5 bases). Germline V CDR1 and CDR2: MNHEY, SMNVEV (reference sequence). The V end was cut by 3 bases, the J end by 2 bases, with 17 bases between. The CDR3 loop spans 17 amino acids. CDR3 coding DNA: TGTGCCAGCAGTTTGGGTGCCGGGGGAGCGGGCAATCAGCCCCAGCATTTT. Encoded protein: CASSLGAGGAGNQPQHF.

This chain uses TRBV27 with TRBJ1-2; TRBD1 matches 7 bases. The V gene end was trimmed by 6 bases and the J gene end by 4 bases; junction bases not matched to a gene: 5. This CDR3 comprises 13 residues. Per germline, CDR1 MNHEY and CDR2 SMNVEV (reference sequence). The CDR3 spells CASREGALYGYTF. The DNA of the CDR3 is TGTGCCAGCAGAGAGGGGGCCCTCTATGGCTACACCTTC.

This rearrangement joins TRBV27 to TRBJ2-3; the D gene is possibly TRBD1 (5 bases). The CDR3 loop spans 16 amino acids. The V end was cut by 5 bases, the J end by 5 bases, with 20 bases between. CDR1 is MNHEY and CDR2 is SMNVEV in the germline V gene (reference sequence). The CDR3 sequence is CASSMGQLGAVDTQYF. CDR3 nucleotide sequence: TGTGCCAGCAGTATGGGGCAGTTGGGTGCCGTAGATACGCAGTATTTT.

The rearrangement joins TRBV7-9 to TRBJ2-1; no clear D. Germline-derived CDR1 and CDR2 are SEHNR and FQNEAQ (reference sequence). V lost 2 bases to trimming and J lost 5 bases, with 7 bases between them. This CDR3 has 13 residues. This CDR3 reads CASSLPEHNEQFF. The CDR3 nucleotides are TGTGCCAGCAGCTTACCCGAGCACAATGAGCAGTTCTTC.

V is TRBV6-6 and J is TRBJ1-2; 10 bases are shared with TRBD1. The J segment lost 0 bases and the V segment lost 10 bases, leaving 11 bases of the junction unmatched. This CDR3 is built from 16 residues. Germline CDR1 is MNHNY and CDR2 is SVGAGI (reference sequence). CDR3 sequence reads: CATEPGQGGTNYGYTF. CDR3 nucleotide sequence: TGTGCCACCGAGCCCGGACAGGGGGGGACTAACTATGGCTACACCTTC.